Shown below are 27 T cell receptor beta chains from a single sample sequenced in a study of control samples from healthy donors and cancer patients. TCRdb's table, derived via immunoSEQ multiplex PCR, lists solely in-frame clones and lacks some. The profile shows 150,000 to 200,000 clones, about 90% of them singletons. Sequencing input: blood. The receptors here all came from a man aged 25 to 45 in good health.

This clone occurred once. V and J are TRBV4-1 and TRBJ1-4, with 7 bases matching TRBD1. The CDR3 contains 18 residues. The J segment lost 6 bases and the V segment lost 3 bases, leaving 16 bases of the junction unmatched. In germline, CDR1 is MGHRA, CDR2 YSYEKL. CDR3 bases: TGCGCCAGCAGCCAGTCAAAGGCAGGGGGTTTTTCATATGAAAAACTGTTTTTT. Protein sequence: CASSQSKAGGFSYEKLFF.

This chain uses TRBV19 with TRBJ1-2, with TRBD1 as a possible D gene (5 bases). This CDR3 is built from 12 residues. V was cut by 8 bases and J by 5 bases, with 12 bases left in between. CDR1 and CDR2 from the germline V gene are LNHDA and SQIVND (reference sequence). This CDR3 is CASASREYGYTF. The CDR3 DNA reads TGTGCCAGTGCATCCAGGGAATATGGCTACACCTTC.

The genes are TRBV5-4 and TRBJ2-1; 10 nucleotides match TRBD2. J was trimmed by 7 bases and V by 3 bases; bases with no gene match: 10. The CDR3 is made up of 16 amino acids. Per germline, CDR1 SGHNT and CDR2 YYREEE (reference sequence). The DNA for the CDR3 is TGTGCCAGCAGCTACCGCCTTAGCGGGAGGCCTAATGAGCAGTTCTTC. This sequence encodes CASSYRLSGRPNEQFF. The entire variable domain, with the rest obtained from reference TRBV5-4 and TRBJ2-1, is as follows: ETGVTQSPTHLIKTRGQQVTLRCSSQSGHNTVSWYQQALGQGPQFIFQYYREEENGRGNFPPRFSGLQFPNYSSELNVNALELDDSALYLCASSYRLSGRPNEQFFGPGTRLTVL.

V and J are TRBV7-9 and TRBJ2-7; TRBD1 might be the D (5 bases). The germline V and J ends were trimmed by 1 base and 3 bases, with 13 bases remaining between them. CDR3 length: 15 amino acids. Per germline, CDR1 SEHNR and CDR2 FQNEAQ (reference sequence). The chain's CDR3 is CASSLGSGFGYEQYF. The CDR3 DNA sequence: TGTGCCAGCAGCTTAGGGTCAGGGTTTGGCTACGAGCAGTACTTC.

The chain carries TRBV7-8 and TRBJ2-5; 10 bases agree with TRBD2. Germline trimming cut 3 bases from V and 5 bases from J; bases unmatched to any gene: 12. Germline V gives CDR1 SGHVS, CDR2 FQNEAQ. The CDR3 totals 17 residues. CDR3 coding DNA: TGTGCCAGCAGCTTCCGGACTAGCGGAGCCCAGCGGGAGACCCAGTACTTC. It codes for CASSFRTSGAQRETQYF.

The chain has TRBV7-8 and TRBJ2-1; 10 bases are shared with TRBD1. The CDR3 length is 15 residues. V lost 5 bases and J lost 8; bases outside the gene matches: 9. Germline V lookup: CDR1 SGHVS, CDR2 FQNEAQ. CDR3 region: CASSPFGQGEDEQFF. The CDR3 nucleotides read TGTGCCAGCAGCCCCTTTGGACAGGGGGAGGATGAGCAGTTCTTC. The whole variable domain, remainder taken from reference TRBV7-8 and TRBJ2-1, is GAGVSQSPRYKVAKRGQDVALRCDPISGHVSLFWYQQALGQGPEFLTYFQNEAQLDKSGLPSDRFFAERPEGSVSTLKIQRTQQEDSAVYLCASSPFGQGEDEQFFGPGTRLTVL.

The V call is TRBV27, the J call TRBJ1-2; D perhaps matches TRBD1 (5 bases). Trimming removed 6 bases at V and 4 bases at J, with 21 bases between. This CDR3 region has 16 residues. The germline CDR1 and CDR2 sequences are MNHEY and SMNVEV (reference sequence). The CDR3 region is CASSREGVGGLYGYTF. For the CDR3, the DNA is TGTGCCAGCAGCCGAGAAGGGGTTGGGGGACTCTATGGCTACACCTTC.

The chain recombines TRBV20-1 with TRBJ2-4; D gene uncertain. Germline-derived CDR1 and CDR2 are DFQATT and SNEGSKA (reference sequence). V lost 3 bases and J 0 bases, leaving 6 bases between the germline ends. The length of the CDR3 is 13 residues. The CDR3 loop is CSASELAKNIQYF. Here the CDR3 DNA reads TGCAGTGCTAGTGAGCTAGCCAAAAACATTCAGTACTTC.

The chain combines TRBV5-5 with TRBJ2-7, with D perhaps assigned TRBD1 or TRBD2 (5 bases each). V was clipped by 0 bases and J by 6 bases, with 22 bases between them. The CDR3 loop spans 17 amino acids. Germline V lookup: CDR1 SGHKS, CDR2 YYEKEE (reference sequence). The CDR3 nucleotides are TGTGCCAGCAGCTTGGTGGCCGTGGGACGCCTCATCGGCGAGCAGTACTTC. Residues: CASSLVAVGRLIGEQYF.

This chain links TRBV19 with TRBJ1-4, with D unclear. The CDR3 spans 12 residues. Germline V gene data show CDR1 as LNHDA and CDR2 as SQIVND (reference sequence). The ends were cut back, 7 bases at V and 9 bases at J, with 12 bases in the middle. CDR3 region: CASTDVSKKLFF. CDR3 DNA: TGTGCCAGTACGGACGTATCGAAAAAACTGTTTTTT.

This clone appeared a single time. This chain links TRBV10-3 with TRBJ2-7, with TRBD1 as a possible D gene (5 bases). Trimming stripped 0 bases from V and 7 bases from J, with 7 bases between. This CDR3 region has 12 residues. In germline, CDR1 is ENHRY, CDR2 SYGVKD. The CDR3: CAISESAGEQYF. CDR3 in DNA: TGTGCCATCAGTGAGTCGGCAGGGGAGCAGTACTTC.

The chain joins TRBV11-2 to TRBJ1-1, with D possibly being TRBD1 (6 bases). Germline V gene sequence: CDR1 SGHAT, CDR2 FQNNGV. The CDR3 contains 12 residues. Trimming cost V 5 bases and J 11 bases, with 15 bases left between them. The CDR3 is CASSHMGAGAFF. In nucleotides, the CDR3 is TGTGCCAGCAGCCACATGGGGGCAGGGGCTTTCTTT.

This chain joins TRBV7-7 and TRBJ2-1; D call uncertain. The CDR3 extends over 13 amino acids. The germline V gene encodes CDR1 SSHAT and CDR2 FNYEAQ (reference sequence). V shed 1 base and J shed 8 bases, with 9 bases lying between them. The CDR3 DNA sequence: TGTGCCAGCAGCTTAGGACCCCGCCATGAGCAGTTCTTC. Amino acids: CASSLGPRHEQFF.

The gene calls are TRBV6-5 and TRBJ2-3, with 9 bases identical to TRBD1. J was trimmed by 5 bases and V by 6 bases; bases with no gene match: 6. The CDR3 contains 14 residues. Germline CDR1 and CDR2: MNHEY and SVGAGI. The CDR3 loop is CASRSTGGVDTQYF. In DNA, the CDR3 is TGTGCCAGCAGATCCACAGGGGGCGTAGATACGCAGTATTTT.

J is TRBJ1-1 and V is TRBV13; D may be TRBD1 (6 bases). There are 15 residues in the CDR3. V lost 5 bases and J lost 3, with 16 bases in between. Germline CDR1 and CDR2: PRHDT and FYEKMQ (reference sequence). The CDR3 DNA follows: TGTGCCAGCAGCCACGAGGGGGTTTGGGACACTGAAGCTTTCTTT. Residues: CASSHEGVWDTEAFF.

The chain is built from TRBV6-2 or TRBV6-3 and TRBJ1-2; TRBD1 matches at 10 bases. J was trimmed by 5 bases and V by 6 bases; bases with no gene match: 6. CDR3 size: 14 residues. CDR1 and CDR2 (germline): MNHEY, SVGEGT. The CDR3 reads CASSLGQGGYGYTF. The CDR3 DNA reads TGTGCCAGCAGCTTAGGACAGGGGGGTTATGGCTACACCTTC.

This CDR3 is CASSARERWITDTQYF. The DNA of the CDR3 is TGTGCCAGCAGCGCGAGGGAGCGGTGGATCACAGATACGCAGTATTTT. This chain connects TRBV11-1 to TRBJ2-3, with D possibly TRBD2 on 5 matching bases. This CDR3 region has 16 residues. The V end lost 5 bases, the J end lost 2 bases, and 17 bases lay between the germline ends. Germline V gene sequence: CDR1 SGHAT, CDR2 FQDESV (reference sequence).

J is TRBJ1-4 and V is TRBV27; TRBD1 agrees at 7 bases. This CDR3 has 14 amino acids. The V gene's germline CDR1 is MNHEY and CDR2 SMNVEV (reference sequence). Germline trimming cut 5 bases from V and 8 bases from J; bases unmatched to any gene: 8. The CDR3 coding sequence is TGTGCCAGCAGTGCAAACCGGGACAGCGAAAAACTGTTTTTT. Translated, it gives CASSANRDSEKLFF. Full variable domain (outside the CDR3, taken from reference TRBV27 and TRBJ1-4): EAQVTQNPRYLITVTGKKLTVTCSQNMNHEYMSWYRQDPGLGLRQIYYSMNVEVTDKGDVPEGYKVSRKEKRNFPLILESPSPNQTSLYFCASSANRDSEKLFFGSGTQLSVL.

The chain joins TRBV19 to TRBJ1-1; tentatively, D is TRBD1 (6 bases). Germline loops: CDR1 LNHDA, CDR2 SQIVND (reference sequence). The CDR3 sequence is 16 residues long. Trimming shortened V by 3 bases and J by 4 bases, and 18 bases separated the two germline ends. The CDR3 loop reads CASSIWEQGRSTEAFF. The CDR3 region has the DNA TGTGCCAGTAGTATCTGGGAACAGGGTAGGAGCACTGAAGCTTTCTTT.

The chain is built from TRBV29-1 and TRBJ2-2; no clear D gene. Deletions cut 6 bases from V and 3 bases from J, with 5 bases between. The germline V gene encodes CDR1 SQVTM and CDR2 ANQGSEA. The CDR3 is 11 amino acids. CDR3 amino acids: CSVGHTGELFF. The CDR3 DNA follows: TGCAGCGTCGGTCACACCGGGGAGCTGTTTTTT.

This sequence joins TRBV28 and TRBJ1-2; maybe TRBD1 (6 bases). Trimming shortened V by 7 bases and J by 6 bases, and 15 bases separated the two germline ends. The length of the CDR3 is 13 residues. Germline CDR1 is MDHEN and CDR2 is SYDVKM. CDR3 residues: CASTKGGSDGYTF. The CDR3 DNA is TGTGCCAGCACAAAGGGGGGATCAGATGGCTACACCTTC.

This chain uses TRBV19 with TRBJ1-1; D remains unclear. Trimming took 3 bases from V and 3 from J, leaving 8 bases between them. Germline CDR1 and CDR2: LNHDA and SQIVND (reference sequence). The CDR3 loop spans 13 amino acids. CDR3 amino acids: CASSIRRDTEAFF. DNA of the CDR3: TGTGCCAGTAGTATTAGGAGGGACACTGAAGCTTTCTTT. The full variable domain, its missing parts supplied by reference TRBV19 and TRBJ1-1, is DGGITQSPKYLFRKEGQNVTLSCEQNLNHDAMYWYRQDPGQGLRLIYYSQIVNDFQKGDIAEGYSVSREKKESFPLTVTSAQKNPTAFYLCASSIRRDTEAFFGQGTRLTVV.

As to this clone: One end of the junction fails to match germline, which may point to a read error. The gene calls are TRBV5-6 and TRBJ2-2; the match to TRBD2 covers 7 bases. The CDR3 has 16 amino acids. Per the germline V gene, CDR1 is SGHDT and CDR2 is YYEEEE. The CDR3 bases are TGTGCCAGCAGCTTTGGAGGGAGGGAAGACACCAGGGAGCTGTTTTTT. It encodes CASSFGGREDTRELFF. The full variable domain, in which reference TRBV5-6 and TRBJ2-2 provide the parts outside the CDR3, is DAGVTQSPTHLIKTRGQQVTLRCSPKSGHDTVSWYQQALGQGPQFIFQYYEEEERQRGNFPDRFSGHQFPNYSSELNVNALLLGDSALYLCASSFGGREDTRELFFGEGSRLTVL.

V usage is TRBV29-1 and J usage is TRBJ1-1; D is perhaps TRBD1 (5 bases). Per the germline V gene, CDR1 is SQVTM and CDR2 is ANQGSEA. With 5 bases removed from V and 6 bases from J, the gap between germline ends came to 10 bases. The CDR3 totals 11 residues. CDR3 residues: CSVLGGSEAFF. CDR3 bases: TGCAGCGTTCTTGGGGGATCTGAAGCTTTCTTT.

The genes are TRBV2 and TRBJ1-2, with 9 bases identical to TRBD1. The CDR3 runs to 15 residues. V was pared by 6 bases and J by 7 bases, with 12 bases of the junction left unmatched. Germline values: CDR1 SNHLY, CDR2 FYNNEI. This CDR3 reads CASRTGGALLGGYTF. CDR3 in DNA: TGTGCCAGCAGAACAGGGGGCGCGCTTTTGGGTGGCTACACCTTC.

J is TRBJ2-5 and V is TRBV6-5; D tentatively reads TRBD1 or TRBD2 (6 bases each). The CDR3 has 14 amino acids. V lost 0 bases and J 4 bases, leaving 9 bases between the germline ends. CDR1 and CDR2 from the germline V gene are MNHEY and SVGAGI. The CDR3 nucleotides read TGTGCCAGCAGTTACTCGAGGGGGGCAGAGACCCAGTACTTC. This sequence encodes CASSYSRGAETQYF.

This clone showed up just once. The chain recombines TRBV7-2 with TRBJ2-7, with 7 bases aligning to TRBD1. The germline V gene has CDR1 SGHTA and CDR2 FQGNSA. The V and J ends lost 1 base and 3 bases, in that order; junction bases with no gene match: 6. The CDR3 runs 15 residues. The CDR3 is CASSLGQGKVYEQYF. The DNA for the CDR3 is TGTGCCAGCAGCTTAGGACAGGGAAAGGTCTACGAGCAGTACTTC.